This TCR beta chain originates from a study of blood T cell repertoires in COVID-19. For the study at large: The study drew acute and convalescent COVID-19 samples from the United States, Italy and Spain. From T cells, B-cell-depleted T cells, or PBMCs came the material, which was cDNA or gDNA.

Source study methods: Amplification with reference gene primers provided the estimates of nucleated cell counts. Produced via immunoSEQ multiplex PCR; TCRdb's table is partial and in-frame only. Clone size and the V and J calls come from that table; the DNA yielded D and trimming. The sample has 200,000 to 250,000 clones; 87% are singletons. Per the germline V gene, CDR1 is LGHNA and CDR2 is YSLEER. With 4 bases clipped from V and 3 bases from J, the junction kept 7 bases outside the gene matches. The CDR3 extends over 16 amino acids. This receptor was identified in a young woman who had recovered from COVID-19. The sequencing input was peripheral blood. The chain is built from TRBV4-3 and TRBJ2-3; 10 nucleotides align to TRBD2. This chain's CDR3 is CASSPGGTSATDTQYF. In DNA form, the CDR3 reads TGCGCCAGCAGCCCAGGGGGGACTAGCGCGACAGATACGCAGTATTTT.